This T cell receptor beta chain was captured by sequencing in a study of cytomegalovirus exposure and HLA in healthy donors. Trimming shortened V by 5 bases and J by 6 bases, and 16 bases separated the two germline ends. The CDR3 spans 15 residues. Germline V gives CDR1 SGHTA, CDR2 FQGNSA. A multiplex PCR was run with 60 Vbeta primers and 13 Jbeta primers. The data were produced by immunoSEQ multiplex PCR, yet TCRdb's version contains in-frame clones alone and is incomplete. Of 40,000 to 55,000 clones in the sample, approximately 65% were seen once. The sequencing input was PBMCs. V gene TRBV7-2 combines with J gene TRBJ2-2; D might be TRBD1 (6 bases). The clonotype originates from a man younger than 45 in good health and CMV-seronegative. The CDR3 is CASSEQTQGSGELFF. The CDR3, as DNA: TGTGCCAGCAGCGAACAAACACAGGGTTCCGGGGAGCTGTTTTTT.